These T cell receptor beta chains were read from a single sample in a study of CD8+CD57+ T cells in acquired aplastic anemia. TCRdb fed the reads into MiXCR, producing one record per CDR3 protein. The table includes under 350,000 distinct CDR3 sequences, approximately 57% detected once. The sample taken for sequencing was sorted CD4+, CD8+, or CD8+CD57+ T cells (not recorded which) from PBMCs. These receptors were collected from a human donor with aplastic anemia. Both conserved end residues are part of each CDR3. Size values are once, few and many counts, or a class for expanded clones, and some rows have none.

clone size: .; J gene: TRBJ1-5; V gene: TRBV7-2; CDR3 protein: CASRGTNANQPQHF
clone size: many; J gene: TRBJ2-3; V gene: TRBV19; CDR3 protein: CASTITRGGRDTQYF
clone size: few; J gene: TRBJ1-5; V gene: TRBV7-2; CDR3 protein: CASSLVLGQPQHF
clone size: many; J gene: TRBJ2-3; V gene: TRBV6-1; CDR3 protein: CASSEAWTSFTDTQYF
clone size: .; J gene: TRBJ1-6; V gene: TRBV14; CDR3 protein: CASSQVDSPNSPLHF
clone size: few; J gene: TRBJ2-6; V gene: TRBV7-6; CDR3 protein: CASSPTGGTGANVLTF
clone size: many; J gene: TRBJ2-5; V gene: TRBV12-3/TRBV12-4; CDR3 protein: CASKVGDWETQYF
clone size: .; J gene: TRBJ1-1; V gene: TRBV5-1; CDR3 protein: CASSLLTSTYTEAFF
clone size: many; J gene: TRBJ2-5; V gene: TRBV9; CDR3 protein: CASSVGTLPQETQYF
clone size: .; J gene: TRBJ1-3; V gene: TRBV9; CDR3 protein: CASRGVPGNTIYF
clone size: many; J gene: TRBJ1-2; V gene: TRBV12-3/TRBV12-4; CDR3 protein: CASNNPLIGENYGYTF
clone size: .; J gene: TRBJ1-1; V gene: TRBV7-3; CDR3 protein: CASSRGTNTEAFF
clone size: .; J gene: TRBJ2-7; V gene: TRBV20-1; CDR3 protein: CSARRGGRYEQYF
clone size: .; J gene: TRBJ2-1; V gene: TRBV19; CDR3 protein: CASTTTQGVNEQFF